This T cell receptor (beta chain) appears in the sequencing data of a study of control samples from healthy donors and cancer patients. The CDR3 has 16 residues. V was shortened by 2 bases and J by 7 bases, with 19 bases between the two germline ends. The germline CDR1 and CDR2 sequences are KGHDR and SFDVKD. Clones were sequenced by immunoSEQ multiplex PCR, and TCRdb holds only the in-frame ones, with some missing. This table has approximately 94,000 clones, just over 90% appearing once. What was sequenced was blood. This chain links TRBV24-1 with TRBJ2-5; D might be TRBD2 (5 bases). This receptor was identified in a woman aged 25 to 39 in good health. The CDR3 DNA is TGTGCCACCAGTGATTCAATGTTCAGCCATCGGGGGACCCAGTACTTC. Its protein is CATSDSMFSHRGTQYF.